One sample yielded the 27 T cell receptor beta chains listed below, sequenced in a study of OX40 agonist ivuxolimab in advanced cancers. The repertoire was sequenced with immunoSEQ multiplex PCR; TCRdb's copy has only in-frame clones and lacks some. Among about 76,000 clones listed, around four fifths were seen once. Sequenced material: CD4+ or CD8+ T cells sorted from blood, taken in a trial of the OX40 agonist ivuxolimab. The receptor set was obtained from an adult with an advanced solid tumor such as melanoma, head and neck, liver or kidney cancer.

CDR3: CASRLGQNNSPLHF. CDR3 sequence (DNA): TGTGCCAGCAGGCTGGGACAGAATAATTCACCCCTCCACTTT. This sequence joins TRBV28 and TRBJ1-6; TRBD1 matches at 7 bases. Per germline, CDR1 MDHEN and CDR2 SYDVKM. The junction had 4 bases not matched to a gene; V was cut back by 6 bases and J by 5 bases. This CDR3 is 14 amino acids long.

This chain links TRBV7-2 with TRBJ2-1; 11 nucleotides agree with TRBD2. CDR3 size: 15 residues. The germline V gene encodes CDR1 SGHTA and CDR2 FQGNSA. Trimming at V came to 1 base and at J to 6 bases, leaving 2 bases not matched to a gene. This CDR3 is CASSLVSGGVNEQFF. In DNA form, the CDR3 reads TGTGCCAGCAGCTTAGTTAGCGGGGGGGTCAATGAGCAGTTCTTC.

The chain employs TRBV30 and TRBJ1-5; TRBD1 agrees at 7 bases. The V gene's germline CDR1 is GTSNPN and CDR2 SVGIG (reference sequence). This CDR3 region has 13 residues. With 4 bases clipped from V and 4 bases from J, the junction kept 4 bases outside the gene matches. The CDR3 reads CAWTTDRNQPQHF. CDR3 DNA: TGTGCCTGGACCACGGACAGGAATCAGCCCCAGCATTTT.

The CDR3 DNA is TGTGCCAGCAAGGGAGGGGGGGACGAGACCCAGTACTTC. Its translation is CASKGGGDETQYF. The gene calls are TRBV28 and TRBJ2-5; weak D call: TRBD2 (7 bases). This CDR3 contains 13 residues. Trimming cost V 7 bases and J 5 bases, with 14 bases left between them. The germline CDR1 and CDR2 sequences are MDHEN and SYDVKM. The whole variable domain, filled in from reference TRBV28 and TRBJ2-5, reads DVKVTQSSRYLVKRTGEKVFLECVQDMDHENMFWYRQDPGLGLRLIYFSYDVKMKEKGDIPEGYSVSREKKERFSLILESASTNQTSMYLCASKGGGDETQYFGPGTRLLVL.

The CDR3 DNA reads TGTGCCAGCAGACGGGGAGAGGACACTGAAGCTTTCTTT. As protein: CASRRGEDTEAFF. The chain has TRBV2 and TRBJ1-1, with D hard to call. The CDR3 covers 13 residues. Germline CDR1 SNHLY, CDR2 FYNNEI. V was clipped by 6 bases and J by 3 bases, with 11 bases between them.

The rearrangement uses TRBV7-7 and TRBJ2-2; D may be TRBD2 (6 bases). The V gene's germline CDR1 is SSHAT and CDR2 FNYEAQ (reference sequence). V gave up 2 bases and J gave up 7 bases, with 14 bases separating them. The CDR3 totals 15 residues. The CDR3 loop is CASSLIGGDHGELFF. In DNA form, the CDR3 reads TGTGCCAGCAGCTTAATTGGCGGGGATCACGGGGAGCTGTTTTTT.

Concerning this clone itself: At one of its ends the junction is not consistent with the germline gene, which may arise from a read error. V and J are TRBV7-2 and TRBJ1-2; TRBD1 matches at 9 bases. CDR1 is SGHTA and CDR2 is FQGNSA in the germline V gene. The CDR3 loop spans 14 amino acids. CDR3 DNA sequence: TGTGCCAGCAGCTGGGTCAATACCGGGACAGGGTTACTCTTC. It yields the protein CASSWVNTGTGLLF.

The rearrangement uses TRBV15 and TRBJ2-1, with D possibly called TRBD1 or TRBD2 (6 bases each). V dropped 0 bases and J dropped 3 bases, with 18 bases sitting between them. Germline CDR1 LNHNV, CDR2 YYDKDF (reference sequence). The CDR3 contains 18 residues. The CDR3 is CATSREPFVGGDYNEQFF. CDR3 DNA: TGTGCCACCAGCAGAGAACCCTTCGTGGGGGGCGACTACAATGAGCAGTTCTTC.

V is TRBV9 and J is TRBJ2-7; no firm D call. The CDR3 runs to 16 residues. From germline, CDR1 is SGDLS and CDR2 YYNGEE. V lost 0 bases and J 0 bases, leaving 13 bases between the germline ends. The CDR3 DNA reads as TGTGCCAGCAGCGTAGGGCAAGACCCCACCTCCTACGAGCAGTACTTC. Translation gives CASSVGQDPTSYEQYF.

The rearrangement links TRBV6-1 to TRBJ1-1; the D is unclear. This CDR3 is 14 amino acids long. Germline loops: CDR1 MNHNS, CDR2 SASEGT. V gave up 8 bases and J gave up 6 bases, with 19 bases separating them. The CDR3 region has the DNA TGTGCCAGCCAAAACCAAGCTCCGGGAGCTGAAGCTTTCTTT. As protein: CASQNQAPGAEAFF.

This clone came up a few times. This chain links TRBV5-5 with TRBJ1-2; D not resolved. The V and J ends lost 1 base and 5 bases respectively, with 12 bases between them. This CDR3 is built from 14 residues. Germline V gene sequence: CDR1 SGHKS, CDR2 YYEKEE (reference sequence). The CDR3 reads CASSLPAISYGYTF. The CDR3 DNA reads TGTGCCAGCAGCTTGCCCGCGATCTCGTATGGCTACACCTTC. Full variable domain (outside the CDR3, taken from reference TRBV5-5 and TRBJ1-2): DAGVTQSPTHLIKTRGQQVTLRCSPISGHKSVSWYQQVLGQGPQFIFQYYEKEERGRGNFPDRFSARQFPNYSSELNVNALLLGDSALYLCASSLPAISYGYTFGSGTRLTVV.

The table lists this clone with a few counts. The chain links TRBV10-3 to TRBJ2-2; 8 bases agree with TRBD1. Germline CDR1 and CDR2: ENHRY and SYGVKD. This CDR3 comprises 15 residues. After removal of 5 bases from V and 4 bases from J, the junction contained 6 bases not matched to a gene. This CDR3 reads CAISRQGMPTGELFF. CDR3 nucleotides: TGTGCCATCAGTAGACAGGGGATGCCCACCGGGGAGCTGTTTTTT.

The chain combines TRBV18 with TRBJ2-6; possibly TRBD1 for D (6 bases). The CDR3 consists of 14 residues. In germline, CDR1 is KGHSH, CDR2 LQKENI. V lost 9 bases, J lost 3 bases, and 12 bases lay in between. The CDR3 nucleotides are TGTGCCAGTTTCACAGGGCGTGGGGCCAACGTCCTGACTTTC. This codes for CASFTGRGANVLTF.

J is TRBJ1-1 and V is TRBV5-1; a weak D match, TRBD1 (5 bases). This CDR3 is built from 15 residues. Germline V lookup: CDR1 SGHRS, CDR2 YFSETQ. V was trimmed by 4 bases and J by 2 bases, leaving 15 bases between them. CDR3 region: CASSKGTPDNTEAFF. DNA for the CDR3: TGCGCCAGCAGCAAAGGGACCCCTGACAACACTGAAGCTTTCTTT.

The V gene is TRBV14, the J gene TRBJ2-1, with 7 positions matching TRBD1. After removal of 3 bases from V and 6 bases from J, the junction contained 8 bases not matched to a gene. Germline V gene data show CDR1 as SGHDN and CDR2 as FVKESK. The CDR3 is made up of 15 amino acids. The CDR3 is CASSQSTGYGNEQFF. The CDR3 DNA follows: TGTGCCAGCAGCCAGTCGACAGGGTACGGCAATGAGCAGTTCTTC. Combining the CDR3 with reference TRBV14 and TRBJ2-1 gives the whole variable domain EAGVTQFPSHSVIEKGQTVTLRCDPISGHDNLYWYRRVMGKEIKFLLHFVKESKQDESGMPNNRFLAERTGGTYSTLKVQPAELEDSGVYFCASSQSTGYGNEQFFGPGTRLTVL.

The chain has TRBV4-1 and TRBJ2-3; D is perhaps TRBD2 (7 bases). Per germline, CDR1 MGHRA and CDR2 YSYEKL. V was shortened by 0 bases and J by 3 bases, with 16 bases between the two germline ends. The CDR3 runs 17 residues. The CDR3 nucleotides are TGCGCCAGCAGCCAAGATATGGGGGGGGCTGGGACAGATACGCAGTATTTT. Protein product: CASSQDMGGAGTDTQYF.

This chain uses TRBV6-1 with TRBJ2-2, with no clear D. The ends were cut back, 7 bases at V and 0 bases at J, with 6 bases in the middle. This CDR3 is 13 amino acids long. Germline V lookup: CDR1 MNHNS, CDR2 SASEGT. DNA for the CDR3: TGTGCCAGCAATCGAGCGAACACCGGGGAGCTGTTTTTT. This translates into CASNRANTGELFF.

The V gene is TRBV28, the J gene TRBJ1-2; a weak D match, TRBD1 (6 bases). This CDR3 is 15 amino acids long. Germline lookup yields CDR1 MDHEN and CDR2 SYDVKM. Deletions cut 5 bases from V and 7 bases from J, with 20 bases between. The CDR3 coding sequence is TGTGCCAGCAGTCTCCCTTTGAGGCGGGGGGCTGGCTACACCTTC. Translation gives CASSLPLRRGAGYTF.

This chain links TRBV5-1 with TRBJ1-1, with D perhaps matching TRBD1 (5 bases). The CDR3 is 13 amino acids. From germline, CDR1 is SGHRS and CDR2 YFSETQ. Trimming stripped 7 bases from V and 4 bases from J, with 14 bases between. CDR3: CASSGAPGTEAFF. The CDR3 DNA sequence: TGCGCCAGCTCCGGGGCCCCGGGCACTGAAGCTTTCTTT. Full variable domain (missing parts from reference TRBV5-1 and TRBJ1-1): KAGVTQTPRYLIKTRGQQVTLSCSPISGHRSVSWYQQTPGQGLQFLFEYFSETQRNKGNFPGRFSGRQFSNSRSEMNVSTLELGDSALYLCASSGAPGTEAFFGQGTRLTVV.

This chain uses TRBV4-2 with TRBJ1-5; TRBD1 might be the D (5 bases). V dropped 3 bases and J dropped 3 bases, with 9 bases sitting between them. Per the germline V gene, CDR1 is LGHNA and CDR2 is YNFKEQ. CDR3 length: 14 residues. CDR3 nucleotides: TGTGCCAGCAGCCATCCGGGGGACAATCAGCCCCAGCATTTT. Its translation is CASSHPGDNQPQHF.

The chain combines TRBV12-5 with TRBJ2-1, with D perhaps matching TRBD1 or TRBD2 (6 bases each). The CDR3 contains 15 residues. Germline V gene data show CDR1 as LGHNT and CDR2 as FRNRAP. V shed 0 bases and J shed 7 bases, with 13 bases lying between them. This CDR3 reads CASGLVRGGGNEQFF. CDR3 in DNA: TGTGCTAGTGGTTTGGTACGAGGAGGGGGAAATGAGCAGTTCTTC.

The V and J genes are TRBV5-6 and TRBJ2-5, with 14 positions matching TRBD2. The CDR3 is 18 amino acids. V was clipped by 5 bases and J by 1 base; unmatched bases: 10. Germline-derived CDR1 and CDR2 are SGHDT and YYEEEE. CDR3 sequence: CASSRRMTSGGAQETQYF. DNA of the CDR3: TGTGCCAGCAGTCGTAGAATGACTAGCGGGGGGGCCCAAGAGACCCAGTACTTC.

The V gene is TRBV7-2, the J gene TRBJ2-3; D is ambiguous. There are 15 residues in the CDR3. The germline CDR1 and CDR2 sequences are SGHTA and FQGNSA. Trimming removed 2 bases from V and 2 bases from J, with 11 bases in between. This chain's CDR3 is CASSLTMLLTDTQYF. For the CDR3, the DNA is TGTGCCAGCAGCTTAACTATGCTCCTCACAGATACGCAGTATTTT.

This rearrangement joins TRBV5-5 to TRBJ1-2; D is unresolved. The CDR3 length is 10 residues. Germline CDR1 is SGHKS and CDR2 is YYEKEE (reference sequence). With 4 bases removed from V and 13 bases from J, the gap between germline ends came to 11 bases. As DNA, the CDR3 is TGTGCCAGCAGCCCCCTGACTGTCACCTTC. It yields the protein CASSPLTVTF.

This chain links TRBV28 with TRBJ1-2, with 8 bases identical to TRBD1. J lost 6 bases, V lost 5 bases, and 5 bases had no gene match. The germline gives CDR1 MDHEN, CDR2 SYDVKM. The CDR3 has 13 residues. CDR3 DNA: TGTGCCAGCAGTATCACAGGGGGGGATGGCTACACCTTC. Translation: CASSITGGDGYTF.

The chain is built from TRBV2 and TRBJ2-1, with D unclear. This CDR3 contains 11 residues. The V end was cut by 7 bases, the J end by 7 bases, with 8 bases between. The V gene's germline CDR1 is SNHLY and CDR2 FYNNEI. CDR3 amino acids: CASTLINEQFF. The CDR3 nucleotides are TGTGCCAGCACCTTAATAAATGAGCAGTTCTTC.

The chain links TRBV5-1 to TRBJ1-1; TRBD1 matches 8 bases. V lost 7 bases, J lost 0 bases, and 5 bases stayed unmatched. Looked up from germline, CDR1 is SGHRS and CDR2 is YFSETQ. This CDR3 is 14 amino acids long. The CDR3, as DNA: TGCGCCAGCGGACAGGGATTAATGAACACTGAAGCTTTCTTT. Translated, it gives CASGQGLMNTEAFF. Full variable domain (missing parts from reference TRBV5-1 and TRBJ1-1): KAGVTQTPRYLIKTRGQQVTLSCSPISGHRSVSWYQQTPGQGLQFLFEYFSETQRNKGNFPGRFSGRQFSNSRSEMNVSTLELGDSALYLCASGQGLMNTEAFFGQGTRLTVV.